What follows are 29 T cell receptor beta chains derived from one specimen sequenced in a study of OX40 agonist ivuxolimab in advanced cancers. TCRdb's copy holds only in-frame clones and misses some; the assay was immunoSEQ multiplex PCR. The sample has about 22,000 clones; approximately 80% are singletons. This material consisted of CD4+ or CD8+ T cells sorted from blood, taken in a trial of the OX40 agonist ivuxolimab. The receptors here all came from an adult with an advanced solid tumor such as melanoma, head and neck, liver or kidney cancer.

In nucleotides, the CDR3 is TGCGCCAGCAGCCAAGTGGGACAGATCACCGGGGAGCTGTTTTTT. As protein: CASSQVGQITGELFF. The J gene is TRBJ2-2, the V gene TRBV4-1; 7 bases are shared with TRBD1. Germline V gene sequence: CDR1 MGHRA, CDR2 YSYEKL. The CDR3 sequence is 15 residues long. V was clipped by 1 base and J by 4 bases; unmatched bases: 3.

The chain links TRBV15 to TRBJ2-7; D remains ambiguous. The germline CDR1 and CDR2 sequences are LNHNV and YYDKDF (reference sequence). This CDR3 comprises 15 residues. V lost 5 bases and J lost 0, with 14 bases in between. The CDR3 loop is CATSVRPTLSYEQYF. The DNA for the CDR3 is TGTGCCACCAGCGTTAGACCCACCCTCTCCTACGAGCAGTACTTC.

This chain connects TRBV7-9 to TRBJ1-1; no clear D gene. With 5 bases removed from V and 1 base from J, the gap between germline ends came to 11 bases. This CDR3 region has 14 residues. Germline V lookup: CDR1 SEHNR, CDR2 FQNEAQ (reference sequence). The CDR3 DNA sequence: TGTGCCAGCAGCCCCGGACCGCCGAACACTGAAGCTTTCTTT. Amino acids: CASSPGPPNTEAFF.

The V and J genes are TRBV5-1 and TRBJ2-7; 9 nucleotides align to TRBD1. The CDR3 length is 16 residues. The junction had 7 bases not matched to a gene; V was cut back by 3 bases and J by 0 bases. CDR1 SGHRS and CDR2 YFSETQ come from the germline V gene. The CDR3 protein is CASSWDRDKSSYEQYF. The CDR3 DNA reads as TGCGCCAGCAGCTGGGACAGGGACAAAAGCTCCTACGAGCAGTACTTC.

This chain joins TRBV9 and TRBJ2-2; the D gene is possibly TRBD1 (6 bases). The CDR3 length is 15 residues. Germline lookup yields CDR1 SGDLS and CDR2 YYNGEE. V was trimmed by 4 bases and J by 5 bases, leaving 15 bases between them. The CDR3 DNA follows: TGTGCCAGCAGCATTCGGACAGAAGGGACCGGGGAGCTGTTTTTT. Its translation is CASSIRTEGTGELFF.

CDR3 coding DNA: TGTGCCACCAGAGGAGCCCGGACAGACCCCACAGATACGCAGTATTTT. This encodes CATRGARTDPTDTQYF. The chain carries TRBV15 and TRBJ2-3; D may be TRBD1 (6 bases). CDR1 LNHNV and CDR2 YYDKDF come from the germline V gene (reference sequence). The CDR3 spans 16 residues. Deletions cut 6 bases from V and 2 bases from J, with 18 bases between.

V gene TRBV27 combines with J gene TRBJ2-3, with D perhaps TRBD2 (6 bases). Looked up from germline, CDR1 is MNHEY and CDR2 is SMNVEV (reference sequence). The length of the CDR3 is 14 residues. The germline V and J ends were trimmed by 5 bases and 5 bases, with 14 bases remaining between them. Here the CDR3 reads CASSRGIRGDTQYF. Here the CDR3 DNA reads TGTGCCAGCAGTCGCGGGATTCGGGGAGATACGCAGTATTTT.

This clone is labeled as medium-sized (0.01 to 0.1%). This rearrangement joins TRBV6-4 to TRBJ2-3; D may correspond to TRBD1 or TRBD2 (5 bases each). Germline CDR1 and CDR2: MRHNA and SNTAGT. Trimming stripped 11 bases from V and 1 base from J, with 16 bases between. The CDR3 extends over 14 amino acids. The CDR3 loop reads CASSPRGGTDTQYF. CDR3 DNA sequence: TGTGCCTCCAGCCCTAGAGGGGGCACAGATACGCAGTATTTT.

A single count supports this clone. The chain carries TRBV27 and TRBJ2-1; D is unclear. The CDR3 sequence is 14 residues long. The V and J ends lost 2 bases and 0 bases respectively, with 5 bases between them. Per germline, CDR1 MNHEY and CDR2 SMNVEV (reference sequence). The CDR3: CASSLGPSYNEQFF. CDR3 DNA sequence: TGTGCCAGCAGTTTAGGGCCCTCCTACAATGAGCAGTTCTTC.

The chain is built from TRBV6-5 and TRBJ1-2, with D possibly TRBD1 on 5 matching bases. The V end lost 6 bases, the J end lost 4 bases, and 15 bases lay between the germline ends. This CDR3 region has 14 residues. Germline CDR1 reads MNHEY; CDR2 reads SVGAGI. CDR3 nucleotides: TGTGCCAGCAGGGGGGAGGACGGGGCCTATGGCTACACCTTC. Translated: CASRGEDGAYGYTF.

In this sample, this clone turned up a few times. The V gene is TRBV11-2, the J gene TRBJ2-5, with unresolved D. Germline V gene lookup returns CDR1 SGHAT and CDR2 FQNNGV. The CDR3 is 13 residues long. Trimming stripped 1 base from V and 4 bases from J, with 7 bases between. CDR3 sequence reads: CASSLAGPETQYF. The CDR3 coding sequence is TGTGCCAGCAGCTTAGCCGGGCCAGAGACCCAGTACTTC.

The chain is built from TRBV6-1 and TRBJ2-5; a possible D gene is TRBD1 (5 bases). Trimming cost V 2 bases and J 4 bases, with 17 bases left between them. CDR3 length equals 16 residues. Germline V lookup: CDR1 MNHNS, CDR2 SASEGT. The CDR3 loop reads CASSEWGRAMVETQYF. In DNA form, the CDR3 reads TGTGCCAGCAGTGAATGGGGCAGGGCGATGGTAGAGACCCAGTACTTC.

As DNA, the CDR3 is TGTGCCAGCAGCTTAGTGGGCACTGAAGCTTTCTTT. It translates to CASSLVGTEAFF. V usage is TRBV11-2 and J usage is TRBJ1-1; D call uncertain. Trimming shortened V by 1 base and J by 4 bases, and 4 bases separated the two germline ends. The CDR3 contains 12 residues. CDR1 is SGHAT, CDR2 FQNNGV, per germline.

The chain uses TRBV30 and TRBJ2-7; tentatively, D is TRBD2 (6 bases). Trimming took off 2 bases at V and 5 bases at J, with 7 bases between the two ends. CDR1 is GTSNPN and CDR2 is SVGIG in the germline V gene (reference sequence). The CDR3 totals 11 residues. The CDR3 region is CAWSSGDEQYF. CDR3 nucleotides: TGTGCCTGGAGTTCGGGGGACGAGCAGTACTTC.

The rearrangement joins TRBV7-6 to TRBJ2-3, with 9 nucleotides matching TRBD1. The ends lost 5 bases at V and 3 bases at J; junction bases unmatched: 3. CDR1 and CDR2 from the germline V gene are SGHVS and FNYEAQ. This CDR3 has 14 amino acids. The CDR3 here is CASSRDRETDTQYF. The CDR3 coding sequence is TGTGCCAGCAGCCGGGACAGGGAGACAGATACGCAGTATTTT.

The chain joins TRBV27 to TRBJ1-4, with TRBD1 matching over 9 bases. The J segment lost 3 bases and the V segment lost 0 bases, leaving 5 bases of the junction unmatched. Germline loops: CDR1 MNHEY, CDR2 SMNVEV (reference sequence). The CDR3 has 17 residues. The CDR3 nucleotides read TGTGCCAGCAGTTTATCGATGGGGGACAGGGCTAATGAAAAACTGTTTTTT. As protein: CASSLSMGDRANEKLFF.

This chain links TRBV14 with TRBJ1-2; D remains unclear. This CDR3 contains 13 residues. The V and J ends lost 1 base and 7 bases respectively, with 10 bases between them. Germline loops: CDR1 SGHDN, CDR2 FVKESK. The CDR3 sequence is CASSQANRGGYTF. CDR3 DNA: TGTGCCAGCAGCCAAGCCAACAGAGGTGGCTACACCTTC.

The J gene is TRBJ2-5, the V gene TRBV19, with 7 positions matching TRBD1. CDR3 length: 15 amino acids. V shed 4 bases, J shed 5 bases, and the junction held 10 bases outside the gene matches. Germline lookup yields CDR1 LNHDA and CDR2 SQIVND (reference sequence). The CDR3 nucleotides are TGTGCCAGTAGTACCCCGACAGGGATGGAGGAGACCCAGTACTTC. Its protein product is CASSTPTGMEETQYF.

This clone is labeled medium-sized (0.01 to 0.1%). The chain recombines TRBV27 with TRBJ2-7; 8 bases map to TRBD1. The CDR3 is 15 residues long. V lost 5 bases to trimming and J lost 5 bases; unmatched junction nucleotides: 11. Per the germline V gene, CDR1 is MNHEY and CDR2 is SMNVEV (reference sequence). CDR3 bases: TGTGCCAGCAGTCCAACTGCCCCGACAGGGGACGAGCAGTACTTC. The encoded protein is CASSPTAPTGDEQYF.

The chain links TRBV7-6 to TRBJ2-1; a possible D gene is TRBD1 (5 bases). Trimming removed 0 bases from V and 1 base from J, with 7 bases in between. The CDR3 runs 15 residues. CDR1 is SGHVS and CDR2 is FNYEAQ in the germline V gene. The DNA for the CDR3 is TGTGCCAGCAGCTTAGCGGCAGGGTCCTACAATGAGCAGTTCTTC. Amino acid sequence: CASSLAAGSYNEQFF.

V usage is TRBV19 and J usage is TRBJ2-7, with D perhaps TRBD2 (6 bases). CDR1 LNHDA and CDR2 SQIVND come from the germline V gene (reference sequence). The V gene lost 1 base and the J gene lost 6 bases, with 10 bases spanning the gap. This CDR3 contains 13 residues. The CDR3 sequence: CASSIVWGGEQYF. The CDR3 coding sequence is TGTGCCAGTAGTATAGTCTGGGGAGGCGAGCAGTACTTC.

The V call is TRBV10-2, the J call TRBJ2-1, with 7 bases aligning to TRBD1. From germline, CDR1 is WSHSY and CDR2 SAAADI. The V gene end was trimmed by 0 bases and the J gene end by 8 bases; junction bases not matched to a gene: 10. This CDR3 comprises 16 residues. CDR3 coding DNA: TGCGCCAGCAGTGAGTCGATTCTGGGACAGCTGGATGAGCAGTTCTTC. Amino acid sequence: CASSESILGQLDEQFF.

This clone has at least ten counts. The chain employs TRBV15 and TRBJ2-2; maybe TRBD2 (6 bases). The CDR3 runs 16 residues. Germline loops: CDR1 LNHNV, CDR2 YYDKDF (reference sequence). Trimming removed 5 bases from V and 4 bases from J, with 17 bases in between. DNA of the CDR3: TGTGCCACCAGCCCGACACGGGAGCCGGGCACCGGGGAGCTGTTTTTT. It translates to CATSPTREPGTGELFF.

The V and J genes are TRBV6-5 and TRBJ2-7; D may be TRBD1 (5 bases). This CDR3 is 14 amino acids long. The V gene's germline CDR1 is MNHEY and CDR2 SVGAGI. Trimming took off 5 bases at V and 4 bases at J, with 15 bases between the two ends. CDR3 coding DNA: TGTGCCAGCAGTCACCTGGACATCCCTTACGAGCAGTACTTC. It codes for CASSHLDIPYEQYF.

The rearrangement joins TRBV6-5 to TRBJ2-5; 9 nucleotides line up with TRBD2. V trimming: 4 bases; J trimming: 2 bases; junction bases outside the gene matches: 2. The germline CDR1 and CDR2 sequences are MNHEY and SVGAGI. CDR3 length equals 14 residues. CDR3 DNA: TGTGCCAGCAGTTTGCTAGCGGGGCAAGAGACCCAGTACTTC. Translating gives CASSLLAGQETQYF.

The V call is TRBV29-1, the J call TRBJ2-1, with 16 bases identical to TRBD2. The CDR3 runs to 17 residues. Germline trimming cut 7 bases from V and 2 bases from J; bases unmatched to any gene: 8. Per the germline V gene, CDR1 is SQVTM and CDR2 is ANQGSEA. The CDR3 DNA reads as TGCAGCGCCTCCGGGACTAGCGGGAGGGCCGCCTACAATGAGCAGTTCTTC. Encoded protein: CSASGTSGRAAYNEQFF.

The chain is built from TRBV7-2 and TRBJ1-2; 8 nucleotides line up with TRBD1. The V gene end was trimmed by 3 bases and the J gene end by 3 bases; junction bases not matched to a gene: 12. Germline lookup yields CDR1 SGHTA and CDR2 FQGNSA. The CDR3 runs 17 residues. DNA for the CDR3: TGTGCCAGCAGCTTGGACAGGGAGGGAGACAATGACTATGGCTACACCTTC. It yields the protein CASSLDREGDNDYGYTF. Full variable domain (missing parts from reference TRBV7-2 and TRBJ1-2): GAGVSQSPSNKVTEKGKDVELRCDPISGHTALYWYRQSLGQGLEFLIYFQGNSAPDKSGLPSDRFSAERTGGSVSTLTIQRTQQEDSAVYLCASSLDREGDNDYGYTFGSGTRLTVV.

V is TRBV2 and J is TRBJ2-1; D is possibly TRBD1 or TRBD2 (5 bases each). Trimming shortened V by 0 bases and J by 7 bases, and 10 bases separated the two germline ends. CDR3 length: 14 amino acids. Germline V lookup: CDR1 SNHLY, CDR2 FYNNEI. For the CDR3, the DNA is TGTGCCAGCAGTGAAGCGGGGACCGGGAATGAGCAGTTCTTC. Protein product: CASSEAGTGNEQFF. The full variable domain, in which reference TRBV2 and TRBJ2-1 provide the parts outside the CDR3, is EPEVTQTPSHQVTQMGQEVILRCVPISNHLYFYWYRQILGQKVEFLVSFYNNEISEKSEIFDDQFSVERPDGSNFTLKIRSTKLEDSAMYFCASSEAGTGNEQFFGPGTRLTVL.

The V call is TRBV7-3, the J call TRBJ2-2; D is ambiguous. The CDR3 spans 14 residues. The germline V gene has CDR1 SGHTA and CDR2 FQGTGA. Trimming pared 5 bases from V and 8 bases from J, leaving 15 bases between. The chain's CDR3 is CASSPPGLGGELFF. In nucleotides, the CDR3 is TGTGCCAGCAGCCCCCCGGGTCTCGGGGGGGAGCTGTTTTTT. The whole variable domain, filled in from reference TRBV7-3 and TRBJ2-2, reads GAGVSQTPSNKVTEKGKYVELRCDPISGHTALYWYRQSLGQGPEFLIYFQGTGAADDSGLPNDRFFAVRPEGSVSTLKIQRTERGDSAVYLCASSPPGLGGELFFGEGSRLTVL.